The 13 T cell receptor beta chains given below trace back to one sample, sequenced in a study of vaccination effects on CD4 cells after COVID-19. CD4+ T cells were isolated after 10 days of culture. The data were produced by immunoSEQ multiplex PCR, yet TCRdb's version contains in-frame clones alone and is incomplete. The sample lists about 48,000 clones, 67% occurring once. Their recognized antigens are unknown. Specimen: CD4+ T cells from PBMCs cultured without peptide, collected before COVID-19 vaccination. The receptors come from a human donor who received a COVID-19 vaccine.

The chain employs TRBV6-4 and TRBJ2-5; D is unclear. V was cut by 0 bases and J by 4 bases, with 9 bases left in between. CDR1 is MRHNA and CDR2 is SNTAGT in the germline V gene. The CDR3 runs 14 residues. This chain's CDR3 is CASSDSSRRETQYF. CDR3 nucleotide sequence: TGTGCCAGCAGTGACTCGAGCAGACGAGAGACCCAGTACTTC.

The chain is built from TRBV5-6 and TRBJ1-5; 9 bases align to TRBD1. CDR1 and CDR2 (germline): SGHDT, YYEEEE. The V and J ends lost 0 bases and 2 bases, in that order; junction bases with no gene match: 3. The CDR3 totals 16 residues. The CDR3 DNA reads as TGTGCCAGCAGCTTGGGGGGGGACAGGGGCAATCAGCCCCAGCATTTT. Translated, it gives CASSLGGDRGNQPQHF.

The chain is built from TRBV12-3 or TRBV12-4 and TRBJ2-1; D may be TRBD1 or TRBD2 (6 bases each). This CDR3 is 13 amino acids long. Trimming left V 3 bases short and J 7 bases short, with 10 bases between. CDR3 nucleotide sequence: TGTGCCAGCAGTTTGGGGGGCGGAAATGAGCAGTTCTTC. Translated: CASSLGGGNEQFF.

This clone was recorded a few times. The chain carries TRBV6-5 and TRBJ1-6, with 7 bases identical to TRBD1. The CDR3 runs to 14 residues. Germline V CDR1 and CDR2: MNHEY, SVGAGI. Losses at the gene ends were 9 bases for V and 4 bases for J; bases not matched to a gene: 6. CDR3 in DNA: TGTGCCAGTTTGGGGGACAGATATAATTCACCCCTCCACTTT. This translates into CASLGDRYNSPLHF.

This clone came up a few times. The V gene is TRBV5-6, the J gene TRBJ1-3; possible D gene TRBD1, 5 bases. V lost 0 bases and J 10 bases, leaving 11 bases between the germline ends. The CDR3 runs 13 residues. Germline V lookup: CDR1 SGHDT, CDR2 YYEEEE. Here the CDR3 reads CASSLAPQGTIYF. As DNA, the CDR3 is TGTGCCAGCAGCTTGGCCCCCCAGGGTACCATATATTTT.

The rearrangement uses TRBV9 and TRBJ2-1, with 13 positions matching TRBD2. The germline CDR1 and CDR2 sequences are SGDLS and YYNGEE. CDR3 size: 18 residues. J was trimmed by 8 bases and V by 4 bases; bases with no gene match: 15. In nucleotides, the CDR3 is TGTGCCAGCAGCCCCAAAAGACTAGCGGGGGGACAAGAAGATGAGCAGTTCTTC. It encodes CASSPKRLAGGQEDEQFF.

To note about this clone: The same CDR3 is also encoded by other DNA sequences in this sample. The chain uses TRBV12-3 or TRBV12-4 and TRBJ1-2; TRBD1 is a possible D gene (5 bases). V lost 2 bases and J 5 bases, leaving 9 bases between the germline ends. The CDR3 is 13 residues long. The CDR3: CASSLQGNYGYTF. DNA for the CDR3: TGTGCCAGCAGTTTACAGGGAAATTATGGCTACACCTTC.

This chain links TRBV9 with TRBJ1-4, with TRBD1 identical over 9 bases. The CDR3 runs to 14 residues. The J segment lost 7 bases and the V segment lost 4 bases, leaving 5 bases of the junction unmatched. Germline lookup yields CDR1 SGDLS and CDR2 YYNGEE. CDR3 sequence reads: CASSQGQGTEKLFF. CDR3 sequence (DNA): TGTGCCAGCAGCCAGGGACAGGGCACTGAAAAACTGTTTTTT.

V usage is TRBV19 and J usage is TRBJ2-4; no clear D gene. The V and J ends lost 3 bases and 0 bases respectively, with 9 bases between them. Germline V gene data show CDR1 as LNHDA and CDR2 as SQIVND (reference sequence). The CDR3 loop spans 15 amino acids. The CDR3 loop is CASSMPLLAKNIQYF. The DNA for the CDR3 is TGTGCCAGTAGTATGCCATTACTAGCCAAAAACATTCAGTACTTC.

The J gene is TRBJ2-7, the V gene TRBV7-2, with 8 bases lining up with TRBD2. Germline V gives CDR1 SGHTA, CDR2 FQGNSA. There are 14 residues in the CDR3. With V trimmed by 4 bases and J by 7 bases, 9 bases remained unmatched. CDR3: CASSWRGEKGEQYF. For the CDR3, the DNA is TGTGCCAGCAGCTGGCGGGGGGAGAAGGGAGAGCAGTACTTC.

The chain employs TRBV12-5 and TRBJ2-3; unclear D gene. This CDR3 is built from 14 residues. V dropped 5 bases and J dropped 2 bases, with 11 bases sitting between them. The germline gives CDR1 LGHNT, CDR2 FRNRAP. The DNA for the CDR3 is TGTGCTAGTGGTCCTCAGACCTCCACAGATACGCAGTATTTT. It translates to CASGPQTSTDTQYF.

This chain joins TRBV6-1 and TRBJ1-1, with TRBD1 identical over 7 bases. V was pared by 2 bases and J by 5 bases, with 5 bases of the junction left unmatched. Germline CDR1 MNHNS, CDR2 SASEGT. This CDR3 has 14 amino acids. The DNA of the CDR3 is TGTGCCAGCAGTGAATTTACAGGGGAGACTGAAGCTTTCTTT. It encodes CASSEFTGETEAFF.

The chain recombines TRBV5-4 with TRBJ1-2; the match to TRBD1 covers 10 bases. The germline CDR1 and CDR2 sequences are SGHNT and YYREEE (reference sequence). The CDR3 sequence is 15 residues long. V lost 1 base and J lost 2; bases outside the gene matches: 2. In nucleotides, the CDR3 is TGTGCCAGCAGCTTGTGGGACAGGGGAAACTATGGCTACACCTTC. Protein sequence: CASSLWDRGNYGYTF.